Each of the 27 T cell receptor beta chains below was sequenced from the same sample in a study of shared clonotypes between healthy human individuals. Libraries were prepared by immunoSEQ multiplex PCR; TCRdb keeps only in-frame clonotypes and omits some of them. The sample has under 600,000 clones; roughly 85% are singletons. Specimen: PBMCs. The receptors derive from a woman in her thirties or forties in good health. Some clones in this sample may be carry-over from other donors' samples.

V gene TRBV9 combines with J gene TRBJ2-5, with 10 bases identical to TRBD2. V shed 3 bases, J shed 4 bases, and the junction held 12 bases outside the gene matches. This CDR3 spans 17 amino acids. The germline gives CDR1 SGDLS, CDR2 YYNGEE. The chain's CDR3 is CASSESRASGRTETQYF. The CDR3 DNA sequence: TGTGCCAGCAGCGAGAGCCGTGCTAGCGGGAGAACAGAGACCCAGTACTTC.

The chain joins TRBV6-5 to TRBJ1-2, with D maybe TRBD1 (6 bases). Germline lookup yields CDR1 MNHEY and CDR2 SVGAGI. This CDR3 has 12 amino acids. V shed 8 bases and J shed 7 bases, with 14 bases lying between them. The CDR3 region is CASGRGAGGYTF. As DNA, the CDR3 is TGTGCCAGCGGTCGGGGGGCTGGTGGCTACACCTTC.

The V and J genes are TRBV18 and TRBJ2-5; 12 bases fit TRBD2. The CDR3 loop spans 15 amino acids. V trimming: 6 bases; J trimming: 3 bases; junction bases outside the gene matches: 5. CDR1 is KGHSH and CDR2 is LQKENI in the germline V gene. Written as DNA, the CDR3 is TGTGCCAGCTCGTTGGGACTAGCGGGCAAAGAGACCCAGTACTTC. It encodes CASSLGLAGKETQYF.

The rearrangement links TRBV9 to TRBJ1-6, with D uncertain. CDR3 length: 15 amino acids. In germline, CDR1 is SGDLS, CDR2 YYNGEE. Between the trimmed V and J ends, which lost 0 bases and 9 bases, there was a span of 13 bases. The CDR3 DNA is TGTGCCAGCAGCGTAGCTCCCCAGGCCCTTTCACCCCTCCACTTT. Translation gives CASSVAPQALSPLHF.

The chain recombines TRBV25-1 with TRBJ1-1; 9 bases line up with TRBD1. Trimming took 4 bases from V and 5 from J; bases not matched to a gene: 8. This CDR3 has 15 residues. Germline loops: CDR1 MGHDK, CDR2 SYGVNS. The CDR3 loop is CASSGPGQGKTEAFF. Written as DNA, the CDR3 is TGTGCCAGCAGTGGGCCGGGACAGGGTAAGACTGAAGCTTTCTTT.

In its sample, this clone was seen once. The chain employs TRBV18 and TRBJ2-6; D not certain. The V and J ends lost 3 bases and 0 bases respectively, with 9 bases between them. The CDR3 has 16 amino acids. CDR1 KGHSH and CDR2 LQKENI come from the germline V gene. The CDR3 is CASSPVSDSGANVLTF. In DNA, the CDR3 is TGTGCCAGCTCACCGGTGAGTGACTCTGGGGCCAACGTCCTGACTTTC.

The sample holds many counts of this clone. J is TRBJ2-7 and V is TRBV2; D may be TRBD1 (6 bases). Trimming removed 6 bases from V and 0 bases from J, with 9 bases in between. Looked up from germline, CDR1 is SNHLY and CDR2 is FYNNEI. The CDR3 is 13 amino acids. In DNA form, the CDR3 reads TGTGCCAGCAGACCGGACAGCTCCTACGAGCAGTACTTC. Amino acids: CASRPDSSYEQYF.

The chain uses TRBV10-3 and TRBJ2-7; D may be TRBD1 or TRBD2 (5 bases each). Germline V lookup: CDR1 ENHRY, CDR2 SYGVKD. V was pared by 5 bases and J by 0 bases, with 14 bases between. This CDR3 is 15 amino acids long. This CDR3 reads CAISPHTGGSYEQYF. The CDR3 DNA sequence: TGTGCCATCAGTCCCCACACTGGGGGCTCCTACGAGCAGTACTTC.

This clone was observed a few times. The CDR3 DNA is TGTGCCATCAGTGAGGCCAGAATCAATCAGCCCCAGCATTTT. This gives the protein CAISEARINQPQHF. The chain has TRBV10-3 and TRBJ1-5; D is unclear. With 2 bases removed from V and 3 bases from J, the gap between germline ends came to 8 bases. Germline V gene sequence: CDR1 ENHRY, CDR2 SYGVKD. There are 14 residues in the CDR3.

V is TRBV18 and J is TRBJ2-7; D is unresolved. The ends were cut back, 3 bases at V and 2 bases at J, with 11 bases in the middle. The CDR3 totals 14 residues. Germline-derived CDR1 and CDR2 are KGHSH and LQKENI. DNA of the CDR3: TGTGCCAGCTCACCCGGCACGGAGACCTACGAGCAGTACTTC. It specifies CASSPGTETYEQYF. The full variable domain, with the rest looked up from reference TRBV18 and TRBJ2-7, is NAGVMQNPRHLVRRRGQEARLRCSPMKGHSHVYWYRQLPEEGLKFMVYLQKENIIDESGMPKERFSAEFPKEGPSILRIQQVVRGDSAAYFCASSPGTETYEQYFGPGTRLTVT.

In its sample, this clone was seen once. The genes are TRBV28 and TRBJ1-1, with a possible D match to TRBD1 (6 bases). V gave up 6 bases and J gave up 11 bases, with 13 bases separating them. CDR3 length: 11 residues. Germline V gene data show CDR1 as MDHEN and CDR2 as SYDVKM. CDR3 DNA: TGTGCCAGCAGATACAGGGAGTGGGCTTTCTTT. Translation gives CASRYREWAFF.

About this clone itself: Within the sample, other DNA sequences also encode this same CDR3. The genes are TRBV7-9 and TRBJ2-1; 9 nucleotides agree with TRBD2. Germline CDR1 and CDR2: SEHNR and FQNEAQ (reference sequence). J was trimmed by 8 bases and V by 5 bases; bases with no gene match: 7. This CDR3 has 14 residues. The CDR3 DNA reads TGTGCCAGCAGCCGTAGCGGGAGCGGGGATGAGCAGTTCTTC. Translation: CASSRSGSGDEQFF. Combining the CDR3 with reference TRBV7-9 and TRBJ2-1 gives the whole variable domain DTGVSQNPRHKITKRGQNVTFRCDPISEHNRLYWYRQTLGQGPEFLTYFQNEAQLEKSRLLSDRFSAERPKGSFSTLEIQRTEQGDSAMYLCASSRSGSGDEQFFGPGTRLTVL.

The chain combines TRBV6-5 with TRBJ2-5; possibly TRBD1 for D (5 bases). The J call may be in error: the DNA end matches TRBJ2-7 better. This CDR3 spans 13 amino acids. Germline CDR1 is MNHEY and CDR2 is SVGAGI. The CDR3 reads CASSPTATYEQYF. The DNA for the CDR3 is TGTGCCAGCAGTCCGACAGCCACCTACGAGCAGTACTTC.

This chain links TRBV30 with TRBJ2-1, with 7 positions matching TRBD1. With V trimmed by 0 bases and J by 5 bases, 4 bases remained unmatched. Germline lookup yields CDR1 GTSNPN and CDR2 SVGIG (reference sequence). The CDR3 is 14 amino acids. CDR3 coding DNA: TGTGCCTGGAGTGTAGGGACAGCTGACAATGAGCAGTTCTTC. It specifies CAWSVGTADNEQFF.

A word on this clone: This CDR3 is also generated by other DNA sequences in the sample. The chain couples TRBV20-1 to TRBJ1-2; D uncertain. The CDR3 extends over 11 amino acids. Between the trimmed V and J ends, which lost 3 bases and 0 bases, there was a span of 2 bases. Per the germline V gene, CDR1 is DFQATT and CDR2 is SNEGSKA (reference sequence). Written as DNA, the CDR3 is TGCAGTGCTAGCCCTAACTATGGCTACACCTTC. Its translation: CSASPNYGYTF.

A single count supports this clone. The chain couples TRBV11-2 to TRBJ1-1; possible D gene TRBD1, 6 bases. This CDR3 is 13 amino acids long. CDR1 and CDR2 from the germline V gene are SGHAT and FQNNGV. Trimming took off 4 bases at V and 1 base at J, with 7 bases between the two ends. For the CDR3, the DNA is TGTGCCAGCAGCTCGGACAGGAACACTGAAGCTTTCTTT. Protein: CASSSDRNTEAFF. The full variable domain, in which reference TRBV11-2 and TRBJ1-1 provide the parts outside the CDR3, is EAGVAQSPRYKIIEKRQSVAFWCNPISGHATLYWYQQILGQGPKLLIQFQNNGVVDDSQLPKDRFSAERLKGVDSTLKIQPAKLEDSAVYLCASSSDRNTEAFFGQGTRLTVV.

Turning to this clone: One end of the junction varies from germline; a read error may be responsible. The V and J genes are TRBV6-5 and TRBJ1-1; D may be TRBD1 (6 bases). CDR1 is MNHEY and CDR2 is SVGAGI in the germline V gene. The CDR3 loop spans 15 amino acids. CDR3 DNA sequence: TGTTCCAGCAGCGTTGGGATGACAGGTTCGACTGAAGCTTTCTTT. The encoded protein is CSSSVGMTGSTEAFF.

This clone was detected a few times. The chain employs TRBV5-4 and TRBJ2-3; D remains unclear. CDR3 length: 17 residues. Germline V gene data show CDR1 as SGHNT and CDR2 as YYREEE (reference sequence). Trimming stripped 7 bases from V and 1 base from J, with 22 bases between. The DNA for the CDR3 is TGTGCCAGCTCCGCTGATGGTGGAAGCCCAGGCACAGATACGCAGTATTTT. Its protein product is CASSADGGSPGTDTQYF.

The J gene is TRBJ2-5, the V gene TRBV6-1, with 7 bases lining up with TRBD2. J lost 5 bases, V lost 6 bases, and 0 bases had no gene match. Germline V gene sequence: CDR1 MNHNS, CDR2 SASEGT. The CDR3 loop spans 11 amino acids. The CDR3 sequence is CASRGGETQYF. The CDR3 region has the DNA TGTGCCAGCAGGGGGGGGGAGACCCAGTACTTC.

The chain uses TRBV4-2 and TRBJ2-7, with TRBD2 matching over 8 bases. The CDR3 totals 17 residues. V lost 4 bases to trimming and J lost 2 bases; unmatched junction nucleotides: 13. The germline V gene encodes CDR1 LGHNA and CDR2 YNFKEQ. The CDR3 DNA reads TGTGCCAGCAGCCCACACAGTCGGGCGGGAGGCCCCTACGAGCAGTACTTC. This translates into CASSPHSRAGGPYEQYF.

The chain is built from TRBV29-1 and TRBJ2-1; D is perhaps TRBD1 (6 bases). This CDR3 spans 15 amino acids. Germline V gene data show CDR1 as SQVTM and CDR2 as ANQGSEA. Trimming pared 7 bases from V and 6 bases from J, leaving 22 bases between. The CDR3 bases are TGCAGCGCAGTTCGTCCGGACAGAGGATTCAATGAGCAGTTCTTC. Translating gives CSAVRPDRGFNEQFF.

Concerning this clone itself: A read error may account for a junction end that differs from germline. This chain connects TRBV7-7 to TRBJ2-3; D gene uncertain. Germline assignment: CDR1 SSHAT and CDR2 FNYEAQ (reference sequence). The CDR3 spans 13 residues. The CDR3 here is CASSLGRRDTQYF. CDR3 in DNA: TGTGCTAGCAGCTTGGGCAGGCGAGATACGCAGTATTTT.

V gene TRBV7-2 combines with J gene TRBJ2-7; D remains unclear. CDR3 length: 13 residues. V dropped 1 base and J dropped 2 bases, with 6 bases sitting between them. Germline CDR1 SGHTA, CDR2 FQGNSA. The CDR3 is CASSLEGPYEQYF. The CDR3 DNA reads as TGTGCCAGCAGCTTAGAGGGCCCCTACGAGCAGTACTTC.

J is TRBJ1-3 and V is TRBV2; possible D gene TRBD1, 5 bases. The germline V gene encodes CDR1 SNHLY and CDR2 FYNNEI. Trimming left V 4 bases short and J 0 bases short, with 10 bases between. This CDR3 comprises 15 residues. CDR3 amino acids: CASSGGPYSGNTIYF. The CDR3 DNA is TGTGCCAGCAGTGGGGGACCTTACTCTGGAAACACCATATATTTT.

V gene TRBV4-3 combines with J gene TRBJ1-6; D may be TRBD1 (6 bases). CDR3 length: 14 residues. Germline CDR1 and CDR2: LGHNA and YSLEER. V was cut by 1 base and J by 9 bases, with 10 bases left in between. The CDR3 is CASSQVTGSSPLHF. The CDR3 region has the DNA TGCGCCAGCAGCCAAGTAACAGGGAGTTCACCCCTCCACTTT.

In this sample, this clone turned up many times. This chain connects TRBV14 to TRBJ2-1, with TRBD1 as a possible D gene (5 bases). V lost 4 bases and J 6 bases, leaving 22 bases between the germline ends. CDR1 SGHDN and CDR2 FVKESK come from the germline V gene. The CDR3 has 17 residues. Here the CDR3 reads CASSPSRWGTRANEQFF. CDR3 DNA sequence: TGTGCCAGCAGCCCATCCCGGTGGGGCACTCGAGCCAATGAGCAGTTCTTC.

V usage is TRBV2 and J usage is TRBJ1-3; D unresolved. This CDR3 contains 15 residues. V dropped 1 base and J dropped 0 bases, with 7 bases sitting between them. In germline, CDR1 is SNHLY, CDR2 FYNNEI. CDR3 DNA: TGTGCCAGCAGTGAAGGGCAGAGCTCTGGAAACACCATATATTTT. Amino acids: CASSEGQSSGNTIYF.